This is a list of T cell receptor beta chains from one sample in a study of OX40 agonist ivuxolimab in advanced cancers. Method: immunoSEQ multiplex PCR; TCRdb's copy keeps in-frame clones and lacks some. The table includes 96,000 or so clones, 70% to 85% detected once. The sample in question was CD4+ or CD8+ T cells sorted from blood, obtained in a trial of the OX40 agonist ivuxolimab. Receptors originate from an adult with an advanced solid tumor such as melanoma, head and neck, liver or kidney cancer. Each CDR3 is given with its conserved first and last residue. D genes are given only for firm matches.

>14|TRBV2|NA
CASRADYAGNTIYF
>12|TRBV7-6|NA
CASSRDFYGYTF
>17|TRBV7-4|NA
CASSLGMIGANTGELFF
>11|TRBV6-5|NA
CASRWNEKLFF
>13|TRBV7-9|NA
CASSLALGQPQHF
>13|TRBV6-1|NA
CASSVGFQNTIYF
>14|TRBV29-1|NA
CSVQQGQGNQPQHF
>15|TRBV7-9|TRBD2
CASSPASGYYNEQFF
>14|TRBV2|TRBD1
CASSRDRGRNEQFF
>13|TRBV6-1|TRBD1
CASSGQGGQPQHF
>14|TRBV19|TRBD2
CASSWGLAGYEQFF
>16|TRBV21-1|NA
CASSLRDRGPEETQYF
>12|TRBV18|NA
CASSPGTDEQYF
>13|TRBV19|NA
CASKSGMNTEAFF
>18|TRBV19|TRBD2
CASSLGLAGDRYQETQYF
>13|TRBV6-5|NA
CASSRTALGTQYF
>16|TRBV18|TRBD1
CASSPWTGVNQETQYF
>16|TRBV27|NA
CASSLRGFRTDEKLFF
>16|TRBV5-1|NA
CASRQWAGTSGIEQYF
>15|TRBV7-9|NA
CASSLGLTPPYEQYF
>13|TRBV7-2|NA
CASSPTGGYGYTF
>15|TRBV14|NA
CASSLGAGRGHGYTF
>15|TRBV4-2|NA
CASSPSRAEDYGYTF
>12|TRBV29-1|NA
CSVSEGEYEQYF
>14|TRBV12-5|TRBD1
CASGPGQDYNEQFF